Shown below are 31 T cell receptor beta chains from a single sample sequenced in a study of cytomegalovirus exposure and HLA in healthy donors. The assay was immunoSEQ multiplex PCR, and TCRdb's table has in-frame clones only and misses some. Of about 180,000 clones listed, around 86% were seen once; the top ten hold 2% to 3%. Input material: PBMCs. These receptors were obtained from a man aged 18 to 30 in good health and CMV-seropositive.

In nucleotides, the CDR3 is TGTGCCAGCAGTCATCCCGGGACAGGCAGCGAGCAGTACTTC. It is translated as CASSHPGTGSEQYF. The chain joins TRBV2 to TRBJ2-7; 8 bases line up with TRBD1. This CDR3 spans 14 amino acids. The V gene's germline CDR1 is SNHLY and CDR2 FYNNEI. Unmatched junction bases numbered 9, after V lost 5 bases and J lost 6 bases.

The chain recombines TRBV30 with TRBJ2-7; TRBD1 is a possible D gene (5 bases). Germline CDR1 and CDR2: GTSNPN and SVGIG (reference sequence). V lost 1 base and J lost 10, with 17 bases in between. The length of the CDR3 is 13 residues. For the CDR3, the DNA is TGTGCCTGGAGTGAAAGGCTGCGACAGCAACAGTACTTC. It translates to CAWSERLRQQQYF.

This clone has just one count. The V gene is TRBV4-3, the J gene TRBJ1-5; 8 positions match TRBD1. Trimming removed 4 bases from V and 3 bases from J; junction bases left unmatched: 5. The CDR3 is made up of 15 amino acids. Germline CDR1 and CDR2: LGHNA and YSLEER. The CDR3 here is CASSRQTGDNQPQHF. Here the CDR3 DNA reads TGCGCCAGCAGCCGTCAGACAGGGGACAATCAGCCCCAGCATTTT.

This chain links TRBV28 with TRBJ2-5; D is ambiguous. In germline, CDR1 is MDHEN, CDR2 SYDVKM. Trimming stripped 1 base from V and 5 bases from J, with 14 bases between. CDR3 length: 15 amino acids. CDR3 sequence reads: CASSLLGRDAETQYF. The CDR3, as DNA: TGTGCCAGCAGTTTATTGGGCAGAGACGCGGAGACCCAGTACTTC. Using reference TRBV28 and TRBJ2-5 for the parts outside the CDR3, the full variable domain is DVKVTQSSRYLVKRTGEKVFLECVQDMDHENMFWYRQDPGLGLRLIYFSYDVKMKEKGDIPEGYSVSREKKERFSLILESASTNQTSMYLCASSLLGRDAETQYFGPGTRLLVL.

This chain's CDR3 is CASSLDVGQGIGYTF. Here the CDR3 DNA reads TGTGCCAGCAGCTTAGATGTGGGACAGGGAATTGGCTACACCTTC. The chain recombines TRBV7-9 with TRBJ1-2, with TRBD1 identical over 9 bases. Germline V gives CDR1 SEHNR, CDR2 FQNEAQ (reference sequence). The CDR3 is 15 residues long. The J segment lost 7 bases and the V segment lost 1 base, leaving 7 bases of the junction unmatched. Full variable domain (outside the CDR3, taken from reference TRBV7-9 and TRBJ1-2): DTGVSQNPRHKITKRGQNVTFRCDPISEHNRLYWYRQTLGQGPEFLTYFQNEAQLEKSRLLSDRFSAERPKGSFSTLEIQRTEQGDSAMYLCASSLDVGQGIGYTFGSGTRLTVV.

V gene TRBV7-3 combines with J gene TRBJ1-5; a possible D gene is TRBD1 (6 bases). This CDR3 spans 13 amino acids. The germline CDR1 and CDR2 sequences are SGHTA and FQGTGA. Between the trimmed V and J ends, which lost 5 bases and 5 bases, there was a span of 10 bases. The CDR3: CASSIRGDQPQHF. In DNA form, the CDR3 reads TGTGCCAGCAGCATAAGGGGGGATCAGCCCCAGCATTTT.

This chain joins TRBV5-6 and TRBJ2-1; D remains unclear. Germline CDR1 reads SGHDT; CDR2 reads YYEEEE. This CDR3 is built from 15 residues. V shed 5 bases and J shed 6 bases, with 18 bases lying between them. The DNA for the CDR3 is TGTGCCAGCAGTCGACTTGTGTTAGCCAGCAATGAGCAGTTCTTC. It specifies CASSRLVLASNEQFF.

J is TRBJ2-7 and V is TRBV6-5; D ambiguous. Germline CDR1 is MNHEY and CDR2 is SVGAGI. V gave up 2 bases and J gave up 2 bases, with 10 bases separating them. CDR3 length: 14 residues. The CDR3: CASSYGGPTYEQYF. The CDR3 bases are TGTGCCAGCAGTTACGGTGGGCCTACCTACGAGCAGTACTTC.

The rearrangement uses TRBV28 and TRBJ2-5, with 9 bases lining up with TRBD1. This CDR3 has 14 residues. With V trimmed by 4 bases and J by 4 bases, 4 bases remained unmatched. Germline V CDR1 and CDR2: MDHEN, SYDVKM. This chain's CDR3 is CASSSPDRGETQYF. Written as DNA, the CDR3 is TGTGCCAGCAGTTCCCCGGACAGGGGAGAGACCCAGTACTTC.

V gene TRBV2 combines with J gene TRBJ1-1; maybe TRBD1 (6 bases). Germline-derived CDR1 and CDR2 are SNHLY and FYNNEI. V was clipped by 5 bases and J by 5 bases, with 12 bases between them. The CDR3 is made up of 13 amino acids. The CDR3 bases are TGTGCCAGCAGTCTACCGACAGGAACTGAAGCTTTCTTT. Its protein is CASSLPTGTEAFF.

The genes are TRBV7-9 and TRBJ1-1, with D possibly matching TRBD1 (5 bases). CDR1 and CDR2 from the germline V gene are SEHNR and FQNEAQ (reference sequence). The CDR3 extends over 13 amino acids. Trimming removed 1 base at V and 7 bases at J, with 10 bases between. The CDR3 protein is CASSLGGESEAFF. Here the CDR3 DNA reads TGTGCCAGCAGCTTAGGGGGGGAGAGTGAAGCTTTCTTT. Drawing the rest from reference TRBV7-9 and TRBJ1-1, the complete variable domain is DTGVSQNPRHKITKRGQNVTFRCDPISEHNRLYWYRQTLGQGPEFLTYFQNEAQLEKSRLLSDRFSAERPKGSFSTLEIQRTEQGDSAMYLCASSLGGESEAFFGQGTRLTVV.

V usage is TRBV7-2 and J usage is TRBJ2-1; no clear D. CDR1 is SGHTA and CDR2 is FQGNSA in the germline V gene. CDR3 length: 13 amino acids. Trimming took off 6 bases at V and 5 bases at J, with 11 bases between the two ends. CDR3 amino acids: CASSYFLDNEQFF. For the CDR3, the DNA is TGTGCCAGCAGTTACTTCCTTGACAATGAGCAGTTCTTC.

The chain carries TRBV7-9 and TRBJ1-2; D is perhaps TRBD1 (6 bases). Germline-derived CDR1 and CDR2 are SEHNR and FQNEAQ (reference sequence). V lost 1 base and J 7 bases, leaving 10 bases between the germline ends. The CDR3 spans 13 residues. This CDR3 is CASSLVTGFGYTF. As DNA, the CDR3 is TGTGCCAGCAGCTTAGTAACAGGGTTTGGCTACACCTTC.

The chain uses TRBV7-2 and TRBJ1-2; D possibly corresponds to TRBD1 (6 bases). The CDR3 is 15 residues long. Trimming left V 8 bases short and J 1 base short, with 17 bases between. CDR1 SGHTA and CDR2 FQGNSA come from the germline V gene. This CDR3 reads CASGTSPTINYGYTF. CDR3 DNA sequence: TGTGCCAGCGGGACATCCCCTACTATTAACTATGGCTACACCTTC.

The V and J genes are TRBV2 and TRBJ2-1; TRBD1 matches at 8 bases. The junction had 10 bases not matched to a gene; V was cut back by 7 bases and J by 8 bases. CDR3 length: 14 residues. CDR1 and CDR2 (germline): SNHLY, FYNNEI. CDR3 loop: CASIWDRSGDEQFF. In nucleotides, the CDR3 is TGTGCCAGCATCTGGGACAGGTCGGGAGATGAGCAGTTCTTC. Combining the CDR3 with reference TRBV2 and TRBJ2-1 gives the whole variable domain EPEVTQTPSHQVTQMGQEVILRCVPISNHLYFYWYRQILGQKVEFLVSFYNNEISEKSEIFDDQFSVERPDGSNFTLKIRSTKLEDSAMYFCASIWDRSGDEQFFGPGTRLTVL.

This CDR3 reads CASSLSGTASYEQYF. The CDR3 DNA sequence: TGTGCCAGCAGCTTGTCCGGGACAGCCTCCTACGAGCAGTACTTC. The rearrangement links TRBV11-2 to TRBJ2-7, with 7 bases fitting TRBD1. Unmatched junction bases numbered 5, after V lost 3 bases and J lost 0 bases. CDR1 and CDR2 (germline): SGHAT, FQNNGV. The CDR3 length is 15 residues.

The chain employs TRBV7-9 and TRBJ2-3, with unresolved D. The CDR3 runs to 15 residues. Trimming removed 1 base at V and 2 bases at J, with 10 bases between. Germline V gene data show CDR1 as SEHNR and CDR2 as FQNEAQ (reference sequence). CDR3 nucleotide sequence: TGTGCCAGCAGCTTAGGTCGCGGCCTCACAGATACGCAGTATTTT. It encodes CASSLGRGLTDTQYF.

As concerns this clone: The identical CDR3 is also encoded by other nucleotide sequences in the sample. The V call is TRBV7-3, the J call TRBJ2-1; 12 nucleotides agree with TRBD2. The CDR3 runs to 15 residues. Unmatched junction bases numbered 2, after V lost 4 bases and J lost 4 bases. The germline V gene has CDR1 SGHTA and CDR2 FQGTGA. Written as DNA, the CDR3 is TGTGCCAGCAGCTACCTAGCGGGGGGGTACAATGAGCAGTTCTTC. This codes for CASSYLAGGYNEQFF.

The rearrangement uses TRBV9 and TRBJ1-1, with D perhaps matching TRBD1 (6 bases). The germline gives CDR1 SGDLS, CDR2 YYNGEE. Between the trimmed V and J ends, which lost 4 bases and 4 bases, there was a span of 14 bases. This CDR3 spans 14 amino acids. The CDR3 region is CASSPLVRGTEAFF. The CDR3 DNA follows: TGTGCCAGCAGCCCATTAGTCAGGGGCACTGAAGCTTTCTTT.

This rearrangement joins TRBV7-3 to TRBJ2-3, with TRBD1 identical over 9 bases. Germline V gene sequence: CDR1 SGHTA, CDR2 FQGTGA. The CDR3 loop spans 12 amino acids. V gave up 5 bases and J gave up 6 bases; unmatched junction bases: 0. The CDR3 coding sequence is TGTGCCAGCAGCGGACAGGGGGATACGCAGTATTTT. Encoded protein: CASSGQGDTQYF.

V is TRBV5-6 and J is TRBJ1-2, with D perhaps matching TRBD1 (5 bases). In germline, CDR1 is SGHDT, CDR2 YYEEEE. Trimming took off 3 bases at V and 2 bases at J, with 14 bases between the two ends. This CDR3 contains 15 residues. The CDR3 region is CASSWQGTTNYGYTF. In nucleotides, the CDR3 is TGTGCCAGCAGCTGGCAGGGCACTACCAACTATGGCTACACCTTC.

This clone was recorded once. This chain joins TRBV5-6 and TRBJ2-1, with no clear D. The CDR3 contains 12 residues. CDR1 and CDR2 (germline): SGHDT, YYEEEE. Trimming took 4 bases from V and 4 from J, leaving 6 bases between them. The CDR3 DNA sequence: TGTGCCAGCAGCGCCGGGTACAATGAGCAGTTCTTC. Protein product: CASSAGYNEQFF.

The chain links TRBV7-8 to TRBJ1-5; no reliable D call. This CDR3 spans 12 amino acids. Trimming removed 4 bases from V and 7 bases from J, with 8 bases in between. Germline CDR1 and CDR2: SGHVS and FQNEAQ. The CDR3 sequence: CASSSPRQPQHF. The CDR3 nucleotides are TGTGCCAGCAGCTCCCCGAGACAGCCCCAGCATTTT.

The chain recombines TRBV4-3 with TRBJ2-2, with D perhaps TRBD2 (5 bases). This CDR3 is 14 amino acids long. The germline V gene has CDR1 LGHNA and CDR2 YSLEER. V shed 6 bases and J shed 0 bases, with 8 bases lying between them. As DNA, the CDR3 is TGCGCCAGCAGAACTAGGGCGAACACCGGGGAGCTGTTTTTT. This translates into CASRTRANTGELFF.

The V call is TRBV6-5, the J call TRBJ1-2, with D possibly matching TRBD1 (6 bases). V was pared by 6 bases and J by 7 bases, with 15 bases between. The CDR3 totals 13 residues. Germline V CDR1 and CDR2: MNHEY, SVGAGI. The CDR3: CASRRGANGGYTF. Here the CDR3 DNA reads TGTGCCAGCAGACGGGGGGCGAATGGTGGCTACACCTTC.

The chain uses TRBV19 and TRBJ2-1, with 12 bases lining up with TRBD2. V shed 6 bases, J shed 7 bases, and the junction held 4 bases outside the gene matches. Germline CDR1 is LNHDA and CDR2 is SQIVND (reference sequence). This CDR3 has 14 amino acids. The CDR3 sequence: CASRTSGSWNEQFF. The CDR3 DNA reads TGTGCCAGTAGGACTAGCGGGAGTTGGAATGAGCAGTTCTTC.

This clone came up once. The chain recombines TRBV6-4 with TRBJ2-3, with D possibly TRBD2 on 6 matching bases. Trimming took 10 bases from V and 2 from J, leaving 16 bases between them. The CDR3 loop spans 14 amino acids. The germline V gene has CDR1 MRHNA and CDR2 SNTAGT. CDR3 sequence: CATGDSGDTDTQYF. The CDR3 coding sequence is TGTGCCACCGGGGATAGCGGTGACACAGATACGCAGTATTTT.

The rearrangement joins TRBV10-3 to TRBJ2-2; a possible D gene is TRBD2 (6 bases). There are 12 residues in the CDR3. Germline CDR1 and CDR2: ENHRY and SYGVKD. The DNA for the CDR3 is TGTGCAAGCATGGGGGGCACCGGGGAGCTGTTTTTT. It specifies CASMGGTGELFF.

This chain links TRBV29-1 with TRBJ2-3, with D possibly matching TRBD1 (5 bases). This CDR3 contains 13 residues. Germline V gene lookup returns CDR1 SQVTM and CDR2 ANQGSEA. Trimming took 4 bases from V and 4 from J, leaving 12 bases between them. The CDR3, as DNA: TGCAGCGTTGGGCAGGGTGACGCAGATACGCAGTATTTT. It encodes CSVGQGDADTQYF.

The chain uses TRBV5-6 and TRBJ2-2; 8 bases are shared with TRBD1. This CDR3 spans 15 amino acids. J gave up 2 bases and V 4 bases, and 4 bases lay outside the gene matches. From germline, CDR1 is SGHDT and CDR2 YYEEEE. CDR3 sequence: CASSPGTGNTGELFF. The CDR3 region has the DNA TGTGCCAGCAGCCCCGGGACAGGTAACACCGGGGAGCTGTTTTTT.

This clone was seen only a few times. The J gene is TRBJ2-5, the V gene TRBV12-5, with D tentatively TRBD2 (6 bases). The V and J ends lost 1 base and 10 bases respectively, with 10 bases between them. The CDR3 has 12 amino acids. Germline V gives CDR1 LGHNT, CDR2 FRNRAP. As DNA, the CDR3 is TGTGCTAGTGGTTTGGGGAGGGACGGCCAGTACTTC. Translating gives CASGLGRDGQYF.